Detailed here is one TCR beta chain. Its antigen is undetermined. The PCR used 60 Vbeta and 13 Jbeta primers. Profiling relied on immunoSEQ multiplex PCR, and the TCRdb table lists in-frame clones only, not all of them. This sample carries 150,000 to 200,000 clones, around 73% of them seen once, and the ten largest clones take over 1.1%. This sample was included in a study of cytomegalovirus exposure and HLA in healthy donors. Study observations and caveats: CMV serostatus stood as the only immune exposure information on hand.

CDR1 and CDR2 from the germline V gene are SGHTA and FQGNSA. The CDR3 spans 16 residues. Trimming pared 1 base from V and 4 bases from J, leaving 14 bases between. The sample taken for sequencing was PBMCs. The rearrangement links TRBV7-2 to TRBJ2-1; the D gene is possibly TRBD2 (5 bases). This TCR derives from a male donor in good health and CMV-seronegative. The CDR3 sequence: CASSLVSSGLYNEQFF. DNA of the CDR3: TGTGCCAGCAGCTTAGTGTCCAGCGGCCTTTACAATGAGCAGTTCTTC.